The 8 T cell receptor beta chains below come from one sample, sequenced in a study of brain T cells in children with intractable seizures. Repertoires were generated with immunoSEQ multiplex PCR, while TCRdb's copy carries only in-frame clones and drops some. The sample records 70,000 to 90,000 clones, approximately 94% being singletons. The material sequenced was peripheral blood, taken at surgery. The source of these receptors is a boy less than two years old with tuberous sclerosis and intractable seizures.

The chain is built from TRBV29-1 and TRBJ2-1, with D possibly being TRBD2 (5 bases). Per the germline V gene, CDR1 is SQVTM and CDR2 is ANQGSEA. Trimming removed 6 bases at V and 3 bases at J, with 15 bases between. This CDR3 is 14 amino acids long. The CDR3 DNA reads TGCAGCGTACCACACTCGGGGTTCTACAATGAGCAGTTCTTC. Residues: CSVPHSGFYNEQFF.

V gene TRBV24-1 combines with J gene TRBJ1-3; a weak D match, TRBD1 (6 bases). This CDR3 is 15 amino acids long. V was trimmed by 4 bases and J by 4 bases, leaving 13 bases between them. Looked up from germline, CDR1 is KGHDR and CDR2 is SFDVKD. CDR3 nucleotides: TGTGCCACCAGTGACCCGGACAGCGAGGGAAACACCATATATTTT. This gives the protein CATSDPDSEGNTIYF.

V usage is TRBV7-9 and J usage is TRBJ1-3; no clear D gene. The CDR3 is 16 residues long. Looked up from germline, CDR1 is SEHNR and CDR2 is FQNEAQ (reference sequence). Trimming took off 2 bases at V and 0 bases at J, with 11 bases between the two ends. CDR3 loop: CASSLRIGTSGNTIYF. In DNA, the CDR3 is TGTGCCAGCAGCTTAAGGATAGGAACCTCTGGAAACACCATATATTTT. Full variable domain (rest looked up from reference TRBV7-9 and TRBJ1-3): DTGVSQNPRHKITKRGQNVTFRCDPISEHNRLYWYRQTLGQGPEFLTYFQNEAQLEKSRLLSDRFSAERPKGSFSTLEIQRTEQGDSAMYLCASSLRIGTSGNTIYFGEGSWLTVV.

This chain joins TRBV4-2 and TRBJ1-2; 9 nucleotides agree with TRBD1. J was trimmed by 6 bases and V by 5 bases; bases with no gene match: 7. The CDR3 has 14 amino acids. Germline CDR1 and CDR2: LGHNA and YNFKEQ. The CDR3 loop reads CASSTDRGGDGYTF. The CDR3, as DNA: TGTGCCAGCAGCACGGACAGGGGTGGTGATGGCTACACCTTC.

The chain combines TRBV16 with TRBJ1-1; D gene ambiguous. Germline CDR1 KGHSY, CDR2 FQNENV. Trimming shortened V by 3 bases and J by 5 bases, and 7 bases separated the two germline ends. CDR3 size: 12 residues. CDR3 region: CASSQRGTEAFF. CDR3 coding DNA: TGTGCCAGCAGCCAGCGCGGGACTGAAGCTTTCTTT.

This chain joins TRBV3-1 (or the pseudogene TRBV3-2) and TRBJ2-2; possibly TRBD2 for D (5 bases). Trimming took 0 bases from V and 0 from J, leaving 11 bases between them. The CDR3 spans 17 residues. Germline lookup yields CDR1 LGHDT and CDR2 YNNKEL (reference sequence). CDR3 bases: TGTGCCAGCAGCCAAGAAGGAGGAGGAACGAACACCGGGGAGCTGTTTTTT. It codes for CASSQEGGGTNTGELFF.

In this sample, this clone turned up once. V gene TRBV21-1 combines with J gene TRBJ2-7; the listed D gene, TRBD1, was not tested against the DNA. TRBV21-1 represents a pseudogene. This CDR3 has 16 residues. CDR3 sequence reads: CASSKGGHRGYHEQYF. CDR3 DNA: TGTGCCAGCAGCAAAGGTGGGCACAGGGGGTACCACGAGCAGTACTTC.

CDR3 residues: CASGWSGSAYGYTF. The CDR3 DNA sequence: TGTGCTAGTGGTTGGTCAGGGTCCGCCTATGGCTACACCTTC. This chain connects TRBV12-5 to TRBJ1-2, with D perhaps matching TRBD1 (5 bases). The CDR3 runs 14 residues. V was trimmed by 4 bases and J by 4 bases, leaving 13 bases between them. Germline V gene data show CDR1 as LGHNT and CDR2 as FRNRAP.